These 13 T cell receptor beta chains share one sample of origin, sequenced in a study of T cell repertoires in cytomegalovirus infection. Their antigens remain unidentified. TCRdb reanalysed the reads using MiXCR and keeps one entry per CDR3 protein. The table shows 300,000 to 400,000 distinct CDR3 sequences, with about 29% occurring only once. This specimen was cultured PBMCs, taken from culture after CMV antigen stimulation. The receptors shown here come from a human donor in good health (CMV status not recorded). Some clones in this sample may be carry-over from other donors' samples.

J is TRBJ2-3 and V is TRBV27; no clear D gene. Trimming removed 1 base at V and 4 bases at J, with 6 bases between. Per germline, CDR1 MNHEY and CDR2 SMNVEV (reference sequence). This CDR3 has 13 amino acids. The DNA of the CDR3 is TGTGCCAGCAGTTTATTCCAAGCAGATACGCAGTATTTT. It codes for CASSLFQADTQYF.

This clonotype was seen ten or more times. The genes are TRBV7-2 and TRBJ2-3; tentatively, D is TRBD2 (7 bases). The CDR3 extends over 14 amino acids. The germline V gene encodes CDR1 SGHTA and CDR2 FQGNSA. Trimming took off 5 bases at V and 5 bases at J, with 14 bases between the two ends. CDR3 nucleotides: TGTGCCAGCAGCCTGCGGGGGCAGGGAGATACGCAGTATTTT. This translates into CASSLRGQGDTQYF. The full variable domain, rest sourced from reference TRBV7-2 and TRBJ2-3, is GAGVSQSPSNKVTEKGKDVELRCDPISGHTALYWYRQSLGQGLEFLIYFQGNSAPDKSGLPSDRFSAERTGGSVSTLTIQRTQQEDSAVYLCASSLRGQGDTQYFGPGTRLTVL.

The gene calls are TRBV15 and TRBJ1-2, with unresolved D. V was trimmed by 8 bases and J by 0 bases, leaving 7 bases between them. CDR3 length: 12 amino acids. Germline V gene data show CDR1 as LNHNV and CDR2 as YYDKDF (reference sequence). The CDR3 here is CATGEANYGYTF. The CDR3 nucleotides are TGTGCCACCGGAGAAGCTAACTATGGCTACACCTTC.

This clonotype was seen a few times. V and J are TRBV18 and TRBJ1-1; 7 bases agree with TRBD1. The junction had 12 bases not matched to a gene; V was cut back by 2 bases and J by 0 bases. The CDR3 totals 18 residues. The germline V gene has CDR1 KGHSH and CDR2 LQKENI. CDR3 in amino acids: CASSPIGTAALLNTEAFF. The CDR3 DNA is TGTGCCAGCTCACCAATTGGGACAGCCGCACTACTGAACACTGAAGCTTTCTTT.

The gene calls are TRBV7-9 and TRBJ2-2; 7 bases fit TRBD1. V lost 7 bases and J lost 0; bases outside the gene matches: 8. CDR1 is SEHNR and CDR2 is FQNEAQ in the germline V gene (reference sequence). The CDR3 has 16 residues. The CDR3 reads CASTKGGQSNTGELFF. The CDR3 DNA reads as TGTGCCAGCACCAAAGGGGGACAGTCGAACACCGGGGAGCTGTTTTTT.

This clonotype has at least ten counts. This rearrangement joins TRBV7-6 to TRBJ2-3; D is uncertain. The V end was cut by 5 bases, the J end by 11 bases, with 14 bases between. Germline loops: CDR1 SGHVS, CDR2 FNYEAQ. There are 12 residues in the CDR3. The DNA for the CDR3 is TGTGCCAGCAGCCAAGGCGGACCCCTGCAGTATTTT. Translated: CASSQGGPLQYF.

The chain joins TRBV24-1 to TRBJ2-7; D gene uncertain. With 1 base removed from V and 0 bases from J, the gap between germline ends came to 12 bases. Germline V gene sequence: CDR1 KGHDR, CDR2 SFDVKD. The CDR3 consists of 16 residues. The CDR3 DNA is TGTGCCACCAGTGATTTCGGCCGGTCGGGCTCCTACGAGCAGTACTTC. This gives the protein CATSDFGRSGSYEQYF.

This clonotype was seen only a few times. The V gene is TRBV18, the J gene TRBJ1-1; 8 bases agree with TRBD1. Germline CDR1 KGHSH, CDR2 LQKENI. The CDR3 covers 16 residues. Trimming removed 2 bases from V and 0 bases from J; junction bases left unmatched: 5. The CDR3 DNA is TGTGCCAGCTCACCAAGCGGACAGGGTATGAACACTGAAGCTTTCTTT. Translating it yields CASSPSGQGMNTEAFF.

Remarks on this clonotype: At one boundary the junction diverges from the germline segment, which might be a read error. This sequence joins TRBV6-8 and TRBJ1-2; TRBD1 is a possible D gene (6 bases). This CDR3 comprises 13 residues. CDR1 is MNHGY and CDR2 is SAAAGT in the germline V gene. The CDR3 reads CTSRIDRRYGYTF. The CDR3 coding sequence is TGTACCAGCAGGATCGACAGGAGGTATGGCTACACCTTC.

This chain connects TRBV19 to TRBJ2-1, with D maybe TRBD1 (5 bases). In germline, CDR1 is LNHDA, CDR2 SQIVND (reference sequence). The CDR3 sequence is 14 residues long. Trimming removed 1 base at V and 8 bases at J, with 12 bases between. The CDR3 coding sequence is TGTGCCAGTAGTATAGGGGGCGAGTTCGATGAGCAGTTCTTC. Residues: CASSIGGEFDEQFF.

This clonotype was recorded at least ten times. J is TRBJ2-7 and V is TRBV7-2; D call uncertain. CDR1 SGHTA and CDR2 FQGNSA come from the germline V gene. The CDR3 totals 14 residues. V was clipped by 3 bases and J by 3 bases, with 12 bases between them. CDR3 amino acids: CASSFMRLGYEQYF. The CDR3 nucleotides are TGTGCCAGCAGCTTTATGAGGTTGGGCTACGAGCAGTACTTC.

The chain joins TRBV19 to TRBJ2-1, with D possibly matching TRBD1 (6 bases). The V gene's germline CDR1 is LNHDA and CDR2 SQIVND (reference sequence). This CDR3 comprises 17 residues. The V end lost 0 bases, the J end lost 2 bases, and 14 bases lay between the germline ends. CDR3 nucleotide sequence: TGTGCCAGTAGTATAGATCTTGGTGGGACAACCTACAATGAGCAGTTCTTC. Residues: CASSIDLGGTTYNEQFF. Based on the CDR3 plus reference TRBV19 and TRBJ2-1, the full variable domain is DGGITQSPKYLFRKEGQNVTLSCEQNLNHDAMYWYRQDPGQGLRLIYYSQIVNDFQKGDIAEGYSVSREKKESFPLTVTSAQKNPTAFYLCASSIDLGGTTYNEQFFGPGTRLTVL.

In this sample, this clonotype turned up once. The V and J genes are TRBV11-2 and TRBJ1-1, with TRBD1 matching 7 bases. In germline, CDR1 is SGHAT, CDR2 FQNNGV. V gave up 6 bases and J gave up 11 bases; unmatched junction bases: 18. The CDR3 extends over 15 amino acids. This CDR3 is CASRSVQDRWRGAFF. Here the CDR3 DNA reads TGTGCCAGCAGAAGCGTACAGGACAGGTGGCGCGGGGCTTTCTTT.